This T cell receptor (beta chain) is from a study of Graves' ophthalmopathy and Graves' hyperthyroidism. Study in general: Sampling took place at initial diagnosis, with peripheral blood obtained before any treatment.

Researchers took RNA transcripts and amplified TCR beta CDR3 regions from them. The first round was an RT-PCR with HTBI primers, and the second round was a multiplex PCR. MiXCR, applied by TCRdb to the multiplex PCR reads, yields one record per CDR3 protein. The profile covers 300,000 to 400,000 distinct CDR3 sequences, with around a sixth appearing a single time and approximately 13% taken by the ten largest. Study-level results: Most thyroid clonotypes expanded beyond 0.001 frequency were also found in blood. Ophthalmopathy versus stable hyperthyroidism: 13-signature model gave under 90% sensitivity, just under 82% specificity.

V was pared by 6 bases and J by 3 bases, with 11 bases of the junction left unmatched. This CDR3 is 14 amino acids long. Germline loops: CDR1 DFQATT, CDR2 SNEGSKA (reference sequence). This clonotype was seen at least ten times. Antigen specificity is unknown. The receptor's source is an adult man with Graves' ophthalmopathy. The chain carries TRBV20-1 and TRBJ2-7; 7 bases line up with TRBD1. The specimen sequenced was peripheral blood. The CDR3 nucleotides read TGCAGTGCCCAGAACCGGGACAGTGGCTACGAGCAGTACTTC. Residues: CSAQNRDSGYEQYF.